The TCR beta chain under discussion was sequenced for a study of cytotoxic CD8 clonotypes in ibrutinib-treated CLL. In the study overall: Roughly 10 relapsed/refractory, roughly 15 treatment-naive; around 18 IGHV unmutated.

Germline loops: CDR1 LNHDA, CDR2 SQIVND (reference sequence). V lost 6 bases and J 4 bases, leaving 21 bases between the germline ends. This CDR3 is built from 17 residues. Assay used: immunoSEQ multiplex PCR; TCRdb lists only in-frame clones, some missing. The table lists roughly 220,000 clones, about three quarters of them singletons, with 5.9% in the top ten. Concerning this clone itself: Its antigen is as yet unknown.

Broader study findings: Clonality showed a rise at ibrutinib response that reversed toward baseline at progression. Public clonotypes occurred uncommonly; on treatment, they contracted or remained stable.

The J gene is TRBJ1-4, the V gene TRBV19, with D perhaps matching TRBD1 (5 bases). This clonotype originated in a human donor with chronic lymphocytic leukemia. Sample: PBMCs, taken after 12 months of ibrutinib treatment. CDR3 nucleotide sequence: TGTGCCAGTAGCCCCACTCTTAAGACAGAAATTAATGAAAAACTGTTTTTT. Its translation: CASSPTLKTEINEKLFF.